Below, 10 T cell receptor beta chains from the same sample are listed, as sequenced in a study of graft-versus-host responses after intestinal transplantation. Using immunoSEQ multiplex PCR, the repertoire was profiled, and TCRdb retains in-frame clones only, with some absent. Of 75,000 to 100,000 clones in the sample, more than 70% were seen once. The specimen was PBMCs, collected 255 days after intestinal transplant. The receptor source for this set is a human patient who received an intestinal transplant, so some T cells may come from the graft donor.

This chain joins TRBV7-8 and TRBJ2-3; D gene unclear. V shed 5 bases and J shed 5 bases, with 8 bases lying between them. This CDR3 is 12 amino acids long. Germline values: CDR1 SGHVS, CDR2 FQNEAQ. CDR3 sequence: CASSLSLDTQYF. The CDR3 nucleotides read TGTGCCAGCAGCCTAAGTCTAGATACGCAGTATTTT.

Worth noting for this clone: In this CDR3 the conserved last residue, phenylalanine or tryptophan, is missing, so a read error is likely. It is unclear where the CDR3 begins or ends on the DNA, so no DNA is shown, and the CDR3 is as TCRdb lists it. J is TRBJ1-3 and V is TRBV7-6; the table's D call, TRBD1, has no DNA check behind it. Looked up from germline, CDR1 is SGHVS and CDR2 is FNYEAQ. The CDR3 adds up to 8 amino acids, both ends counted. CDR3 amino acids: CASSSTVG.

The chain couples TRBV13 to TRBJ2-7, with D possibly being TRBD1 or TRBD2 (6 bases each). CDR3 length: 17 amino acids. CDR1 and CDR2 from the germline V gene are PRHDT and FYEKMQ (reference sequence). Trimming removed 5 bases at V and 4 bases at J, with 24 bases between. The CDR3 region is CASSTTRGAVPIYEQYV. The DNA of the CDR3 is TGTGCCAGCAGCACGACAAGGGGGGCTGTCCCCATTTACGAGCAGTACGTC.

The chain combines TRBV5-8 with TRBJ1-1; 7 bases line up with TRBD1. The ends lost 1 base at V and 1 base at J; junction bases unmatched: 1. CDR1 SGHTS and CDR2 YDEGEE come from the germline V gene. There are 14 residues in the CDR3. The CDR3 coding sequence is TGTGCCAGCAGCTTGCGGACAGGGAACACTGAAGCTTTCTTT. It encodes CASSLRTGNTEAFF. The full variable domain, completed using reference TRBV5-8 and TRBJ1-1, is EAGVTQSPTHLIKTRGQQATLRCSPISGHTSVYWYQQALGLGLQFLLWYDEGEERNRGNFPPRFSGRQFPNYSSELNVNALELEDSALYLCASSLRTGNTEAFFGQGTRLTVV.

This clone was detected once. For the CDR3, the DNA is TGCGCCAGCAGCCAAGCGGGGGGGCCTAGGGAGCTGTTTTTT. As protein: CASSQAGGPRELFF. The chain couples TRBV4-1 to TRBJ2-2; 8 nucleotides match TRBD2. Per germline, CDR1 MGHRA and CDR2 YSYEKL. V trimming: 1 base; J trimming: 9 bases; junction bases outside the gene matches: 4. This CDR3 is built from 14 residues.

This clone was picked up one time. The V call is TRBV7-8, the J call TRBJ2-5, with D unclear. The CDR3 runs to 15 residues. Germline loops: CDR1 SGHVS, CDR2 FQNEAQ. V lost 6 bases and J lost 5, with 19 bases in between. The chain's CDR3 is CASSRKTWGSETQYF. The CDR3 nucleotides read TGTGCCAGCAGTCGCAAAACTTGGGGTTCTGAGACCCAGTACTTC. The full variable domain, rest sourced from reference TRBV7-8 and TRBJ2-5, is GAGVSQSPRYKVAKRGQDVALRCDPISGHVSLFWYQQALGQGPEFLTYFQNEAQLDKSGLPSDRFFAERPEGSVSTLKIQRTQQEDSAVYLCASSRKTWGSETQYFGPGTRLLVL.

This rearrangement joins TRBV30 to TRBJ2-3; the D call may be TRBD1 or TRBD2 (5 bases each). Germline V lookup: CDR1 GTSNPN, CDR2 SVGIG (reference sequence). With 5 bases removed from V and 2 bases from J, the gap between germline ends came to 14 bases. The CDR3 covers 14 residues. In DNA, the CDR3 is TGTGCCTGGTGGGGCGAGGGGTTCACAGATACGCAGTATTTT. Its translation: CAWWGEGFTDTQYF.

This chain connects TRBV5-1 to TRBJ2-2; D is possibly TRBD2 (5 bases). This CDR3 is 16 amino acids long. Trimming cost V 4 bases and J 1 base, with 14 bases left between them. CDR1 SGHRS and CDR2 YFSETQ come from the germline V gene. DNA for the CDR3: TGCGCCAGCAGCACGGACGAGGGAATGAACACCGGGGAGCTGTTTTTT. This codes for CASSTDEGMNTGELFF.

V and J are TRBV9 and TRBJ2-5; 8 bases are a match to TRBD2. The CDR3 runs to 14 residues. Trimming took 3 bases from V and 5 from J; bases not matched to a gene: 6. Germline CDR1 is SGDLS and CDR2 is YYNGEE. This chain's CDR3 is CASSAGGGAETQYF. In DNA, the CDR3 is TGTGCCAGCAGCGCCGGGGGGGGTGCGGAGACCCAGTACTTC.

The CDR3 here is CASSQVTGLLMNTEAFF. The CDR3 region has the DNA TGTGCCAGCAGCCAAGTCACAGGGCTCCTTATGAACACTGAAGCTTTCTTT. The gene calls are TRBV4-2 and TRBJ1-1; maybe TRBD1 (6 bases). This CDR3 spans 17 amino acids. Germline CDR1 and CDR2: LGHNA and YNFKEQ. Trimming left V 1 base short and J 0 bases short, with 15 bases between.